The sample holds a few counts of the clone carrying this T cell receptor (beta chain). Its antigen is undetermined. These data are taken from a study of T cells in Graves' hyperthyroidism and ophthalmopathy. Study findings and constraints: Most thyroid clonotypes that were expanded above 0.001 also turned up in blood.

This CDR3 comprises 14 residues. Germline V gene data show CDR1 as KGHDR and CDR2 as SFDVKD. With V trimmed by 5 bases and J by 5 bases, 3 bases remained unmatched. Researchers took RNA transcripts and amplified the TCR beta CDR3 regions from them. An initial round of RT-PCR targeting the TCR CDR3 relied on the HTBI primer set. TCRdb itself ran the multiplex PCR reads through MiXCR, one entry per CDR3 protein. Of roughly 570,000 distinct CDR3 sequences in the sample, just over 45% were seen once. The sample consisted of peripheral blood or thyroid tissue (not recorded which). The sequence came from a woman between 18 and 29 years old with Graves' hyperthyroidism. This chain connects TRBV24-1 to TRBJ2-1, with 9 bases aligning to TRBD2. The CDR3 here is CATSATSGHNEQFF. CDR3 DNA: TGTGCCACCAGTGCGACTAGCGGCCACAATGAGCAGTTCTTC.